This T cell receptor beta chain was sequenced in a study of T-cell reconstitution after alpha-beta-depleted transplantation in children. Study results and limitations: Alpha-beta T cells about two months after transplant reportedly derived from several hundred expanded graft clones. T-cell counts and diversity at one year post-transplant came mainly from newly produced T cells. Where some patients showed high TCRbeta diversity at day 60, it came from recipient T cells and thymic progenitors that had survived.

Preparation of the TCRbeta library was carried out with unique molecular identifiers. TCRdb passed the PCR reads through MiXCR, listing each CDR3 protein once. The top ten clones hold approximately 0.8% of a sample with around 700,000 distinct CDR3 sequences, 13% of them seen once. Germline V lookup: CDR1 SEHNR, CDR2 FQNEAQ (reference sequence). Trimming cost V 1 base and J 2 bases, with 14 bases left between them. The length of the CDR3 is 16 residues. This clonotype was picked up a small number of times. Its antigen is still unknown. The sequence was obtained from a girl aged 2 to 10 with congenital amegakaryocytic thrombocytopenia, due to receive a stem cell transplant. This specimen consisted of PBMCs, obtained before TCRalphabeta/CD19-depleted stem cell transplant. The rearrangement links TRBV7-9 to TRBJ2-5, with D possibly matching TRBD2 (6 bases). The CDR3 DNA reads as TGTGCCAGCAGCTTAGATCTAACGGGGAGGCAAGAGACCCAGTACTTC. It is translated as CASSLDLTGRQETQYF. The full variable domain, rest sourced from reference TRBV7-9 and TRBJ2-5, is DTGVSQNPRHKITKRGQNVTFRCDPISEHNRLYWYRQTLGQGPEFLTYFQNEAQLEKSRLLSDRFSAERPKGSFSTLEIQRTEQGDSAMYLCASSLDLTGRQETQYFGPGTRLLVL.